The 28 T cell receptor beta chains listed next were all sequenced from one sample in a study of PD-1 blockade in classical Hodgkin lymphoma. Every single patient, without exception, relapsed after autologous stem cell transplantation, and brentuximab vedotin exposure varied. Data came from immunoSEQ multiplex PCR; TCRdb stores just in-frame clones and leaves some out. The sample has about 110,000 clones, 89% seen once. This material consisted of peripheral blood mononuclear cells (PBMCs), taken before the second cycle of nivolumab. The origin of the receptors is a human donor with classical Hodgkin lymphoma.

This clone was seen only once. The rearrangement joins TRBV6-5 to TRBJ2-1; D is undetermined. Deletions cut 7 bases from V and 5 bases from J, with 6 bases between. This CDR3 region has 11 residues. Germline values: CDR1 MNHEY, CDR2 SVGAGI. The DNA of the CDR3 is TGTGCCAGCATGAAGAACAATGAGCAGTTCTTC. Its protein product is CASMKNNEQFF.

The CDR3 DNA reads as TGTGCCAGCAGCGGGTCATACAGGGGCTCCTACAATGAGCAGTTCTTC. Translation: CASSGSYRGSYNEQFF. This chain joins TRBV9 and TRBJ2-1; 7 bases align to TRBD1. The V segment lost 3 bases and the J segment 0 bases; nucleotides outside the gene matches: 6. The CDR3 consists of 16 residues. In germline, CDR1 is SGDLS, CDR2 YYNGEE.

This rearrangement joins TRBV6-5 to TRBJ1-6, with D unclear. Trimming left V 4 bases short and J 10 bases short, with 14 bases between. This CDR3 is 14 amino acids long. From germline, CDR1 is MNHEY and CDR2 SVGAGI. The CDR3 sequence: CASSSRKEKSPLHF. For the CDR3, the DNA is TGTGCCAGCAGTTCTCGCAAGGAGAAATCACCCCTCCACTTT.

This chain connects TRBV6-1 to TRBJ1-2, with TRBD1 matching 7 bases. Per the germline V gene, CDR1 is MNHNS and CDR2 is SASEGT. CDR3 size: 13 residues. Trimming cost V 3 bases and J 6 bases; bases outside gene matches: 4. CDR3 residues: CASSEAGGDGYTF. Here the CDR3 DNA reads TGTGCCAGCAGTGAGGCAGGGGGGGATGGCTACACCTTC.

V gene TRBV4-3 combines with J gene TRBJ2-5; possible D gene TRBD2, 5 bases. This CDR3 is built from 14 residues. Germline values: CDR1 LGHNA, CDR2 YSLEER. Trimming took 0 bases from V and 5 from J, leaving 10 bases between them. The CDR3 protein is CASSQEASWETQYF. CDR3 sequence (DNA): TGCGCCAGCAGCCAAGAGGCTAGCTGGGAGACCCAGTACTTC.

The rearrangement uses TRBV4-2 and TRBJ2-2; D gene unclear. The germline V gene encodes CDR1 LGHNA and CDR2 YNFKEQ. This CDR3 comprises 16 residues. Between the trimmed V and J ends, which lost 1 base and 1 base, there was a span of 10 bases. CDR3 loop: CASSQVGYENTGELFF. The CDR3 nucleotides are TGTGCCAGCAGCCAAGTGGGCTACGAGAACACCGGGGAGCTGTTTTTT.

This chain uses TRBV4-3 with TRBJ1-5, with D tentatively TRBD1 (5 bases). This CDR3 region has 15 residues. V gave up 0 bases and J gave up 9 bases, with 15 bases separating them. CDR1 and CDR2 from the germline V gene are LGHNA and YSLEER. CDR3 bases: TGCGCCAGCAGCCAAGATGCGGGGGGGAGGGGGCCCCAGCATTTT. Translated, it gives CASSQDAGGRGPQHF.

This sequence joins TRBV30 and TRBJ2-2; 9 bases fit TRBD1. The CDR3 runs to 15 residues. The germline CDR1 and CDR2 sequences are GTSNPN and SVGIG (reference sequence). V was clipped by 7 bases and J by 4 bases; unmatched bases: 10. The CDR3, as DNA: TGTGCCTTACGACAGGGGGGCACTTTCACCGGGGAGCTGTTTTTT. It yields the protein CALRQGGTFTGELFF.

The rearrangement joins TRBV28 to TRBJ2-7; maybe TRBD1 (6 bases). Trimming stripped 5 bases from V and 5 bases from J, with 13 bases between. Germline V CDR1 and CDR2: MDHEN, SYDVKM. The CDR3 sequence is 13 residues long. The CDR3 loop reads CASSPQQGHEQYF. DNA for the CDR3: TGTGCCAGCAGTCCCCAACAGGGACACGAGCAGTACTTC.

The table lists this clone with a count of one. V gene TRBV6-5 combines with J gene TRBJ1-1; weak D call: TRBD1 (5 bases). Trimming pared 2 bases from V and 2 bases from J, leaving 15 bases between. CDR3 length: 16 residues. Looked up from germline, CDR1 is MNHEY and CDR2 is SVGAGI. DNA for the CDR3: TGTGCCAGCAGTTACGCCCTCTCGACAGACAACACTGAAGCTTTCTTT. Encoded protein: CASSYALSTDNTEAFF.

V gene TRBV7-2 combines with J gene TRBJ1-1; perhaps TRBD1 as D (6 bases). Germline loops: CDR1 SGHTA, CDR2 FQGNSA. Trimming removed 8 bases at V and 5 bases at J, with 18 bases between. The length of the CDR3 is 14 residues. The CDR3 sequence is CASGQGIGRTEAFF. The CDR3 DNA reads TGTGCCAGCGGCCAGGGGATAGGGAGGACTGAAGCTTTCTTT.

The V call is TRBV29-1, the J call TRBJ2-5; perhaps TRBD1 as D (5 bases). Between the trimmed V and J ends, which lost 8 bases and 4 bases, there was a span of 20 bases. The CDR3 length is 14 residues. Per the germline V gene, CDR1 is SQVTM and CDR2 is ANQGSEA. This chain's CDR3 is CSIVLGVNRETQYF. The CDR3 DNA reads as TGCAGCATTGTGCTAGGGGTAAATCGAGAGACCCAGTACTTC.

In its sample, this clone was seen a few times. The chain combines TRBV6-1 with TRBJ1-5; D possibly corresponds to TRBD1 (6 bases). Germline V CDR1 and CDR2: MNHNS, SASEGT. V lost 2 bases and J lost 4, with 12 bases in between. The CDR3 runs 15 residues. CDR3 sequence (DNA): TGTGCCAGCAGTGAATGGACAGCAGGGAATCAGCCCCAGCATTTT. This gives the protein CASSEWTAGNQPQHF.

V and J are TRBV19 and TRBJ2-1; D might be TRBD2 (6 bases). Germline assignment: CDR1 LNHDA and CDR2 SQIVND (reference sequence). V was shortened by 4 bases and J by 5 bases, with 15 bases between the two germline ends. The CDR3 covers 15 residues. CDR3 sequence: CASSTYGGPNNEQFF. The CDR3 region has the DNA TGTGCCAGTAGTACCTACGGAGGGCCAAACAATGAGCAGTTCTTC.

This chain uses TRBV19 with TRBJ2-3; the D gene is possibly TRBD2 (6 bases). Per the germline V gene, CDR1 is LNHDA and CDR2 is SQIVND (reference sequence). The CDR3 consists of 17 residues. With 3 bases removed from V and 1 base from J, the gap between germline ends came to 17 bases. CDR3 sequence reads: CASSITGAFLRTDTQYF. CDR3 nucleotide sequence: TGTGCCAGTAGTATTACGGGAGCCTTTCTGCGCACAGATACGCAGTATTTT.

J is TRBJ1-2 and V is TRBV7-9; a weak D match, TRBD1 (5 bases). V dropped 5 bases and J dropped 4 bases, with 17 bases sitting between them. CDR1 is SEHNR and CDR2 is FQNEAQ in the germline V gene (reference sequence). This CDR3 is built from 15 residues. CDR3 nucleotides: TGTGCCAGCAGCCCGGGACGATCCAGTGGCTATGGCTACACCTTC. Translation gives CASSPGRSSGYGYTF.

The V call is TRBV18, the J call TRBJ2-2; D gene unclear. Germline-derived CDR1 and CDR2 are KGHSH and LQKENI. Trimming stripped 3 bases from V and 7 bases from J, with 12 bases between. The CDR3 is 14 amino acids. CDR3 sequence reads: CASSPQTQRGELFF. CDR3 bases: TGTGCCAGCTCACCGCAGACACAACGCGGGGAGCTGTTTTTT.

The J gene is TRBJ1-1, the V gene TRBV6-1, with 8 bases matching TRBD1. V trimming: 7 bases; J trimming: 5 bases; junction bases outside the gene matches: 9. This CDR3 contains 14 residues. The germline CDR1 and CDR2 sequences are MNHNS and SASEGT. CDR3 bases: TGTGCCAGCATCCCCGGACAGGGTGAAACTGAAGCTTTCTTT. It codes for CASIPGQGETEAFF.

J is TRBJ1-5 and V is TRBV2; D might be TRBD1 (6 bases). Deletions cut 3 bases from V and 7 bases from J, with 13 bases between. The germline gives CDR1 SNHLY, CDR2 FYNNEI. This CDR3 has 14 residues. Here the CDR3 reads CASSEYRVEQPQHF. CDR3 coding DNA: TGTGCCAGCAGTGAGTACAGGGTGGAACAGCCCCAGCATTTT.

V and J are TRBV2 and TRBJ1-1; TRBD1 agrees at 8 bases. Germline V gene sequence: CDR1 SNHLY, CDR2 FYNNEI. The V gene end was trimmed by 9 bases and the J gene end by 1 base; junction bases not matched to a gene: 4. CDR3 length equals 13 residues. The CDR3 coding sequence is TGTGCCAGTTTCGACAGGGGGAACACTGAAGCTTTCTTT. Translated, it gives CASFDRGNTEAFF.

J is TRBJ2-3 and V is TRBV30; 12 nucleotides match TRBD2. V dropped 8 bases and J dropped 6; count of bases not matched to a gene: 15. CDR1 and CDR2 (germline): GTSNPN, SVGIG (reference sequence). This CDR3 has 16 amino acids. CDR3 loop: CAGKSIRTSGTDTQYF. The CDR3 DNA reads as TGTGCCGGAAAGAGTATTCGGACTAGCGGGACGGATACGCAGTATTTT. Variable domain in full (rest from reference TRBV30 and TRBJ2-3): SQTIHQWPATLVQPVGSPLSLECTVEGTSNPNLYWYRQAAGRGLQLLFYSVGIGQISSEVPQNLSASRPQDRQFILSSKKLLLSDSGFYLCAGKSIRTSGTDTQYFGPGTRLTVL.

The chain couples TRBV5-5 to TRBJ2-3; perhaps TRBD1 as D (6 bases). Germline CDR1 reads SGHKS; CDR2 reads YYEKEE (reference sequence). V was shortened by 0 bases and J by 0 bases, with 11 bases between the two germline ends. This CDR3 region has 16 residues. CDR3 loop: CASSLDLGQSTDTQYF. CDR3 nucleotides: TGTGCCAGCAGCTTGGATTTAGGACAGAGCACAGATACGCAGTATTTT.

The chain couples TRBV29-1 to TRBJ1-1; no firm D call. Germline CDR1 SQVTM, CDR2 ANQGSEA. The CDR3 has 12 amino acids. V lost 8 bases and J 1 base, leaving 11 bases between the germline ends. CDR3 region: CSLRTANTEAFF. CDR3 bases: TGCAGCCTACGGACGGCGAACACTGAAGCTTTCTTT.

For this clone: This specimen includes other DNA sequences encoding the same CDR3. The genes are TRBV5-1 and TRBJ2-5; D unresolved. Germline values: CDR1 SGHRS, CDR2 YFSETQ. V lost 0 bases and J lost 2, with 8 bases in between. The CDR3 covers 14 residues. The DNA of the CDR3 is TGCGCCAGCAGCTTGGTCGGCGGTCAAGAGACCCAGTACTTC. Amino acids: CASSLVGGQETQYF.

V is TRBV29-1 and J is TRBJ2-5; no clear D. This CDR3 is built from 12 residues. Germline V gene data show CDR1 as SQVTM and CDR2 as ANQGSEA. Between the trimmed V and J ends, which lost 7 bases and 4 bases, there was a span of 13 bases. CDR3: CSARRRVETQYF. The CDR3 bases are TGCAGCGCCCGTCGAAGGGTAGAGACCCAGTACTTC.

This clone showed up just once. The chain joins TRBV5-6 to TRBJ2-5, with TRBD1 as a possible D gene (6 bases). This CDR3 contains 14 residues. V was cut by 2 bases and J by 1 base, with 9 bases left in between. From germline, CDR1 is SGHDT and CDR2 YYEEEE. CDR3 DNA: TGTGCCAGCAGCTTCGGGACACCCCAAGAGACCCAGTACTTC. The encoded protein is CASSFGTPQETQYF. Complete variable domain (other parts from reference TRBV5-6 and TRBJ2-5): DAGVTQSPTHLIKTRGQQVTLRCSPKSGHDTVSWYQQALGQGPQFIFQYYEEEERQRGNFPDRFSGHQFPNYSSELNVNALLLGDSALYLCASSFGTPQETQYFGPGTRLLVL.

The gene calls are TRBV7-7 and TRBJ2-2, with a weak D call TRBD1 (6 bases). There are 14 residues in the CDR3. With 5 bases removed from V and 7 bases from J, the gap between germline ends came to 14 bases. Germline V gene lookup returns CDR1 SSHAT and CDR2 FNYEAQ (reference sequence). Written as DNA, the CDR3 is TGTGCCAGCAGCGCACAGGGTTTCAGCGGGGAGCTGTTTTTT. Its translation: CASSAQGFSGELFF.

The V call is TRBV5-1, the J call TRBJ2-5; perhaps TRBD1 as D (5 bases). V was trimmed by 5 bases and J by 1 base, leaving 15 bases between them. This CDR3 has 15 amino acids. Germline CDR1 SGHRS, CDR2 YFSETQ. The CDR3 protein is CASRSALGAQETQYF. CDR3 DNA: TGCGCCAGCAGAAGCGCGTTAGGGGCCCAAGAGACCCAGTACTTC.